This T cell receptor beta chain was obtained from a study of Ad26.COV2.S vaccination and SARS-CoV-2 variants. The wider study: The donor belonged to the COV1001 Ad26.COV2.S trial arm. In the study, Ad26.COV2.S was injected intramuscularly once, or twice 56 days apart.

Assay used: immunoSEQ multiplex PCR; TCRdb lists only in-frame clones, some missing. Found here are 400,000 to 500,000 clones, 89% of them singletons; the top ten hold over 2.5%. This clone came up once. Treatment denoted: some 19 received Ad26.COV2.S at low or high dose, single or two shots; 5 received placebo; per-sample allocation not given. The samples were gathered on day 63 after the first injection of vaccine or placebo. The CDR3 is 13 amino acids. Trimming shortened V by 5 bases and J by 6 bases, and 13 bases separated the two germline ends. CDR1 MRHNA and CDR2 SNTAGT come from the germline V gene.

The sequence derives from a person between 18 and 65 years old who received the Ad26.COV2.S COVID-19 vaccine or a placebo. The source material was peripheral blood, sampled in a trial of Ad26.COV2.S vaccine versus placebo. The chain has TRBV6-4 and TRBJ1-2, with D possibly TRBD1 on 6 matching bases. CDR3 residues: CASSLTGTHGYTF. The CDR3 DNA reads TGTGCCAGCAGTCTGACAGGAACTCATGGCTACACCTTC.